This T cell receptor (beta chain) appears in the sequencing data of a study of blood T cell repertoires in COVID-19 (dated by TCRdb to 2018 to 2021). At the level of the whole study: Samples covering the acute and convalescent phases of COVID-19 were provided by collaborators in the United States, Italy and Spain. Deeply sampled blood TCRbeta repertoires from subjects exposed to, actively infected with, or recovered from COVID-19 were included in the dataset. The samples were drawn from the first 160 participants of the ongoing ImmuneRACE study and from 1,254 subjects provided by 6 global collaborators. The sample metadata nearly always contained a de-identified subject ID, COVID-19 status, age in years and sex. The prospective study material was composed of cDNA or gDNA derived from T cells, B-cell-depleted T cells, or PBMCs. Where available, HLA class I and class II types were obtained from metadata supplied by the sample provider rather than from assay-based typing. A freely available public database, intended as a resource for researchers studying the immune response to SARS-CoV-2, is where the repertoires were released. Results and caveats for the whole study, not just this receptor: How much clinical and demographic metadata was included differed by source and by participant, and the metadata was provided uncurated.

TCRbeta CDR3 regions were amplified from genomic DNA by means of the immunoSEQ Assay, a bias-controlled multiplex PCR. On the study's bioinformatics: Within the assay, amplification of reference gene primers was used to estimate how many nucleated cells each sample contained. To quantify the absolute abundance of each unique TCRbeta CDR3 rearrangement, sequence reads were collapsed and filtered. For each sample, productive Simpson clonality was calculated as the square root of Simpson's diversity index over productive rearrangements. The immuneACCESS repertoire file appears here via TCRdb, limited to in-frame rearrangements. These files lack a portion of the clones; in checked studies, under half of the deficit traces to unresolved V genes, and the cause of the others is not known. The V and J calls and clone size were taken over from that table, and D and trimming were inferred from the DNA. Counted in this sample were more than 350,000 clones; roughly 88% of them appeared once. Approximately 1.5% of the sample is in the top ten clones.

Participants in the prospective study were enrolled through a virtual design, were aged roughly 18 to 100 years, and lived in approximately 25 United States geographic areas. In the prospective study, cohorts were assigned on the basis of participant-reported clinical history obtained from a screening survey and a study questionnaire. Exposed participants were defined as having been in contact with someone with a PCR-confirmed or clinician-diagnosed COVID-19 case within 2 weeks of study entry. In the prospective study, whole blood, serum and a nasopharyngeal or oropharyngeal swab were collected from each participant by mobile phlebotomists. Additional blood draws and questionnaires over an approximately 2-month period could optionally be provided by prospective study participants. Blood samples from the prospective study were shipped frozen or at room temperature prior to DNA extraction. V is clipped by 4 bases and J by 0 bases, and the sequence between their germline boundaries is 12 bases long. Its CDR3 holds 14 amino acids, cysteine through phenylalanine. Only CDR3 DNA is held: 42 bases, read in frame from base 1. In the germline V gene (reference sequence), CDR1 corresponds to GTSNPN and CDR2 to SVGIG.

Concerning this clone itself: This receptor's antigen is unknown. It has no much larger one-base neighbor in the sample; base qualities were not kept.

This TCR was sampled from a woman younger than 30 who had been exposed to COVID-19. The receptor chain draws on TRBV30 and TRBJ1-1; TRBD1 is possibly the D segment (5 matching bases). Sequencing was done on a sample of PBMCs or T cells enriched from blood (not recorded which). For the CDR3, the sequence is CAWKGQTLNTEAFF. The nucleotides read TGTGCCTGGAAAGGACAAACCTTGAACACTGAAGCTTTCTTT.